This T cell receptor (beta chain) was sequenced in a study of Graves' ophthalmopathy and Graves' hyperthyroidism (dated by TCRdb to the late 2010s). Regarding the research as a whole: Stable hyperthyroidism was defined as no progression to ophthalmopathy within 18 months of follow-up. For independent validation, a separate cohort was made up of approximately 18 hyperthyroidism patients plus 17 patients who later progressed from hyperthyroidism to ophthalmopathy. To explore V-J signatures distinguishing ophthalmopathy from hyperthyroidism, a discovery set of about a hundred patients (about 41 ophthalmopathy, over 55 stable hyperthyroidism) was enrolled. In five to seven hyperthyroidism patients, the T-cell repertoire of thyroid tissue was compared with the T-cell repertoire of blood. In total, 135 blood samples were TCR-sequenced: approximately 42 ophthalmopathy, approximately 80 hyperthyroidism and roughly 17 hyperthyroidism-to-ophthalmopathy patients. The study used signatures of the TCR beta repertoire to tell Graves' ophthalmopathy apart from Graves' hyperthyroidism and to predict which patients would progress to ophthalmopathy. After sampling, hyperthyroidism patients received methimazole starting at 30 mg daily, and ophthalmopathy patients received high-dose intravenous methylprednisolone. Overall study outcomes, separate from this receptor: No statistical method was used to set the sample size in advance, and the investigators knew which group each participant was assigned to. In cross-validation, the 13-signature model distinguished ophthalmopathy from stable hyperthyroidism with around 90% sensitivity and around 84% specificity, while in the test set the corresponding values were about 80% and 75%. Most of the expanded thyroid clonotypes with a frequency above 0.001 were also detected in blood, and it was suggested that the thyroid immune response may be reflected by blood repertoires. In validation, the model predicted ophthalmopathy progression with about 64% sensitivity and around 72% specificity; some twelve predicted patients were CT-confirmed with GO in a median of about 7.1 months.

TCR beta CDR3 regions were amplified from RNA transcripts for repertoire sequencing. A first-round RT-PCR used HTBI primers with the Qiagen OneStep RT-PCR kit, followed by a second-round multiplex PCR, size selection and purification. Libraries were sequenced paired-end with 100 bp reads on an Illumina HiSeq2000. As for how the authors treated the data: Reads were processed with SOAPnuke, discarding reads with adapters, uncalled bases, mean Phred below 15, or no exact constant-primer or identifier match. COPE v1.2.5 was used to merge high-quality paired reads. Each unique nucleotide sequence was defined as a clonotype, and clonotypes were aligned to IMGT TRB V, D and J references with MiTCR v1.1. Only V-J combinations with frequency above 0.0001 were analysed, covering approximately 99% of repertoires. For each V-J combination, a TCR clonal expansion and chaos score was defined as the ratio of F50 clonal expansion to chaos observed in the TCRdist matrix. Welch's t-statistics and random forest were used to reduce features to about a dozen V-J combinations, which were fed into a naive Bayes classifier. The similarity between thyroid and blood repertoires was quantified using the Morisita-Horn index. TCRdb trimmed public reads at Q25 via fastp, called clones via MiXCR and kept in-frame beta chains. Every entry covers one CDR3 protein and lists the most common genes and DNA from its rows. It is TCRdb's table, rather than the study itself, that gives the V and J calls and clone size. The sample contains around 1.1 million distinct CDR3 sequences, about two fifths of them found a single time. Together, the top ten hold 11% of the sample.

Many counts were recorded for this clonotype. This clone's antigen is unknown. No base qualities exist here, and no much larger clone lies one base off it. Hyperthyroidism patients were newly diagnosed, were aged 18 to 65 years, and had a disease duration under 2 months. Patients were excluded if they had other autoimmune diseases, uncontrolled infections, pregnancy or lactation. Diagnosis relied on clinical symptoms, serum thyroxine, TRAb, thyroid ultrasound and orbital computed tomography. Total RNA was extracted using Trizol reagent, and RNA quality was checked on an Agilent 2100 Bioanalyzer. This TCR was recovered from an adult man with Graves' hyperthyroidism. Sequencing was carried out using peripheral blood or thyroid tissue (not recorded which).

The DNA sequence is as follows: TGTGCCAGCAGCTTGGAACAGGTCTACGAGCAGTACTTC. It codes for CASSLEQVYEQYF. The V and J genes are TRBV5-5 and TRBJ2-7; a weak D assignment points to TRBD1 (5 bases agree). The CDR3 has 13 amino acids, counting the end cysteine and phenylalanine. The CDR3 DNA has 39 bases and is translated from base 1. CDR1 is given as SGHKS and CDR2 as YYEKEE, both from the germline V gene (reference sequence). V drops 0 bases and J drops 3 bases, leaving 7 bases in between.